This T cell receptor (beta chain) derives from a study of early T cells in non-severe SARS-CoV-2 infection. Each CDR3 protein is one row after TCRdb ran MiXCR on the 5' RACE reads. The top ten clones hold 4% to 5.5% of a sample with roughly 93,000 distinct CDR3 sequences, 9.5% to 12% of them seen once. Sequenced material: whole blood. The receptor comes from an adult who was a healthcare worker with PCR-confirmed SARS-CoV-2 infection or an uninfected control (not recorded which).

DNA of the CDR3: TGTGCCAGTAGTATAAGGACAGGCTTCTACGAGCAGTACTTC. Amino acids: CASSIRTGFYEQYF. V usage is TRBV19 and J usage is TRBJ2-7, with 7 positions matching TRBD1. Trimming at V came to 2 bases and at J to 3 bases, leaving 4 bases not matched to a gene. There are 14 residues in the CDR3. CDR1 is LNHDA, CDR2 SQIVND, per germline (reference sequence).